These T cell receptor beta chains were read from a single sample in a study of cytotoxic CD8 clonotypes in ibrutinib-treated CLL. TCRdb's table, derived via immunoSEQ multiplex PCR, lists solely in-frame clones and lacks some. Altogether 200,000 to 250,000 clones are present, roughly 74% being singletons, with the ten largest covering less than 20%. Specimen: PBMCs, collected after 24 months of ibrutinib treatment. All receptors come from a human donor with chronic lymphocytic leukemia. CDR3s include the opening cysteine and the closing phenylalanine or tryptophan. A D gene is named only where the DNA matches it firmly. A clone size is listed for some rows: how often the clone was seen (once, few, many), or a class if it is expanded.

TRBV10-3,TRBJ2-7,12,TRBD2,once,TGTGCCATCGGGGGGGGTTCCTACGAGCAGTACTTC,CAIGGGSYEQYF
TRBV4-2,TRBJ1-5,14,TRBD1,few,TGTGCCAGCAGCCTGGGACAGGGGGCGAAGCCCCAGCATTTT,CASSLGQGAKPQHF
TRBV19,TRBJ1-1,16,-,-,TGTGCCAGTAGTTTAAATGGGAAGGATTTGAACACTGAAGCTTTCTTT,CASSLNGKDLNTEAFF
TRBV29-1,TRBJ2-2,15,-,few,TGCAGCGGCCGATCAGGGACGACGAACACCGGGGAGCTGTTTTTT,CSGRSGTTNTGELFF
TRBV28,TRBJ2-1,15,TRBD2,-,TGTGCCAGCAGTTTAGGTACTAGCGGGAGCAATGAGCAGTTCTTC,CASSLGTSGSNEQFF
TRBV27,TRBJ1-5,14,TRBD1,-,TGTGCCAGCGGGGGGACAGGGTGGGCTCAGCCCCAGCATTTT,CASGGTGWAQPQHF
TRBV28,TRBJ1-4,11,-,-,TGTGCCAGCAGCCGCGACAGGCAACTGTTTTTT,CASSRDRQLFF
TRBV7-2,TRBJ2-3,15,-,-,TGTGCCAGCAGCCCTAGTAGGGTTGGGACAGATACGCAGTATTTT,CASSPSRVGTDTQYF
TRBV5-1,TRBJ2-7,16,TRBD2,-,TGCGCCAGCAGCCTCGTGTCGGGCGGGAGGGGCGACGAGCAGTACTTC,CASSLVSGGRGDEQYF
TRBV5-4,TRBJ1-1,12,-,-,TGTGCCATTTCTGGGGGGGACACTGAAGCTTTCTTT,CAISGGDTEAFF
TRBV6-5,TRBJ2-7,15,-,-,TGTGCCAGCAGTCCTATTCATTCCAGCTCCTACGAGCAGTACTTC,CASSPIHSSSYEQYF
TRBV7-3,TRBJ2-1,16,TRBD2,-,TGTGCCAGCAGCTCGGGTGGGCTAGCGGGAGGAGCTGAGCAGTTCTTC,CASSSGGLAGGAEQFF
TRBV7-3,TRBJ2-5,13,-,-,TGTGCCAGCAGCGCCGCTCGCGGGGAGACCCAGTACTTC,CASSAARGETQYF
TRBV5-5,TRBJ1-3,15,-,-,TGTGCCAGCAGCTTGATAAAGGCAGGGCTGGACACCATATATTTT,CASSLIKAGLDTIYF
TRBV4-2,TRBJ1-2,15,-,-,TGTGCCAGCAGCCAAGTCACGGCAGGGAAACATGGCTACACCTTC,CASSQVTAGKHGYTF
TRBV7-8,TRBJ2-1,17,TRBD2,-,TGTGCCAGCAGCTTATCCCACACTAGCGGGAGGACCTATAAGCAGTTCTTC,CASSLSHTSGRTYKQFF
TRBV27,TRBJ2-2,15,-,-,TGTGCCAGCAATCCAGGCTGGAGAAACACCGGGGAGCTGTTTTTT,CASNPGWRNTGELFF
TRBV6-1,TRBJ1-5,15,-,-,TGTGCCAGCAGTCGGGGAGGAACGAGCAATCAGCCCCAGCATTTT,CASSRGGTSNQPQHF
TRBV14,TRBJ1-3,15,TRBD1,-,TGTGCCAGCAGCCAGAGACAGGGGGCTGGAAACACCATATATTTT,CASSQRQGAGNTIYF
TRBV7-2,TRBJ2-7,13,TRBD2,-,TGTGCCAGCAGCCTCCTAGCGGGTAGCGAGCAGTACTTC,CASSLLAGSEQYF
TRBV9,TRBJ2-1,15,-,-,TGTGCCAGCAGCCCCATCGACACCCGAGGGGTAAAGCAGTTCTTC,CASSPIDTRGVKQFF
TRBV27,TRBJ2-1,15,TRBD2,once,TGTGCCAGCAGTCAAGGGACTAGCGGTGTCAGTGAGCAGTTCTTC,CASSQGTSGVSEQFF
TRBV29-1,TRBJ2-2,15,TRBD1,-,TGCAGCGTCGCCCCAGGGGGCGACGGCACCGGGGAGCTGTTTTTT,CSVAPGGDGTGELFF
TRBV29-1,TRBJ2-5,14,-,-,TGCAGCGTTCAGTTTCTGGGCCGACGGGAGACCCAGTACTTC,CSVQFLGRRETQYF
TRBV7-6,TRBJ2-2,20,TRBD2,once,TGTGCCAAACCGGGGGGTGTCGGTGTCGGGAGGGTTGGGGACACCGGGGAGCTGTTTTTT,CAKPGGVGVGRVGDTGELFF